This T cell receptor (beta chain) is from a study of CD8+ T cells in alopecia areata. The treatment: oral pan-JAK inhibitor, 5-10 mg twice daily. With respect to this clone: The antigen remains undetermined.

cDNA serving as the sequencing template came from extracted, reverse transcribed RNA. Repertoires were generated with immunoSEQ multiplex PCR, while TCRdb's copy carries only in-frame clones and drops some. The sample yields about 120,000 clones, roughly three fifths seen once. Findings and limits, study-wide: Among the 100 top clones, expanded CD8+ clones, like scalp clonality, were significantly decreased by tofacitinib. One nonresponder leaves baseline CD8+ expansion's link to response uncertain.

There are 14 residues in the CDR3. V was trimmed by 1 base and J by 3 bases, leaving 10 bases between them. The V gene's germline CDR1 is LGHNA and CDR2 YNFKEQ. The chain couples TRBV4-2 to TRBJ2-7, with D tentatively TRBD1 (6 bases). The sequencing used CD4+ T cells sorted from blood, collected at week 24, from a patient treated with tofacitinib. The receptor comes from a human donor with alopecia areata. The CDR3 protein is CASSQGSQGYEQYF. The CDR3 coding sequence is TGTGCCAGCAGCCAAGGGTCACAGGGCTACGAGCAGTACTTC.